Here is one TCR beta chain with its context. Its antigen is currently unknown. CDR3 length: 14 amino acids. Germline values: CDR1 SGHTA, CDR2 FQGNSA. Trimming took 6 bases from V and 2 from J, leaving 13 bases between them. The data are from a study of graft-versus-host responses after intestinal transplantation. Study-level information: Multivisceral, liver-intestinal, or isolated intestinal transplants were given to recipients. Recipients across the board were started on anti-thymocyte globulin induction, then kept on tacrolimus and steroids for around 3 years. Regarding the study as a whole: Among circulating GvH clones, peak levels were associated with early post-transplant declines in HvG clones.

Profiling relied on immunoSEQ multiplex PCR, and the TCRdb table lists in-frame clones only, not all of them. The sample holds 100,000 or so clones; roughly 91% are singletons and the top ten take 2% to 2.5%. The sequence was obtained from a human donor who received an intestinal transplant. V usage is TRBV7-2 and J usage is TRBJ2-5; D is perhaps TRBD1 (6 bases). Specimen: unstimulated CD8+ T cells sorted from spleen or lymph node cells, collected before intestinal transplant. CDR3 in DNA: TGTGCCAGCAGTCTTAACAGGGCTCAAGAGACCCAGTACTTC. Its translation is CASSLNRAQETQYF.